This T cell receptor (beta chain) was recorded in a study of blood T cells in healthy people across ages. The CDR3 is 16 amino acids. V lost 1 base, J lost 8 bases, and 4 bases stayed unmatched. Per germline, CDR1 MGHRA and CDR2 YSYEKL. Then a second PCR, running about 7 to 11 cycles, was carried out with a sample-barcoded 5' primer and a J-beta primer mix. MiXCR, run by TCRdb on the 5' RACE reads, gives a single entry per CDR3 protein. Of 1.5 million to 2 million distinct CDR3 sequences listed, around 48% were seen once; the top ten hold about 2.1%. In this sample, this clonotype turned up a few times.

V usage is TRBV4-1 and J usage is TRBJ2-1, with 14 nucleotides matching TRBD2. Input material: blood. The sequence came from a middle-aged woman in good health. The chain's CDR3 is CASSQVTSGGADEQFF. CDR3 nucleotides: TGCGCCAGCAGCCAAGTGACTAGCGGGGGGGCGGATGAGCAGTTCTTC.